This TCR beta chain was obtained from a study of blood T cell repertoires in COVID-19. Study-level background: Donors in the United States, Italy and Spain gave samples during acute or convalescent COVID-19. T cells, B-cell-depleted T cells, or PBMCs provided the cDNA or gDNA that served as material.

Germline V CDR1 and CDR2: GTSNPN, SVGIG (reference sequence). V was cut by 4 bases and J by 7 bases, with 10 bases left in between. The CDR3 is 11 residues long. Per the authors' pipeline: Estimation of nucleated cell counts relied on the amplification of reference gene primers. This table comes from immunoSEQ multiplex PCR, and its TCRdb copy is limited to in-frame clones, with some not included. V, J and clone size were drawn from that table, and D and trimming were deduced from the DNA. The table has approximately 82,000 clones, more than 70% seen once; the top ten hold over 15%. Sequenced sample: peripheral blood. The V gene is TRBV30, the J gene TRBJ1-1; D is uncertain. This receptor was taken from a woman aged 55-70 years with acute or convalescent COVID-19. The CDR3 region is CAWTGPVEAFF. CDR3 nucleotide sequence: TGTGCCTGGACCGGTCCCGTTGAAGCTTTCTTT.